These 23 T cell receptor beta chains were sequenced from one sample in a study of blood T cell repertoires in COVID-19. Assay: immunoSEQ multiplex PCR; the TCRdb copy retains only in-frame clones and omits some. Of some 200,000 clones in the sample, more than 75% were seen once. The specimen was peripheral blood. Receptors originate from a man older than 75 with acute or convalescent COVID-19.

DNA for the CDR3: TGCACCAGCAGCCCCCGCGAGGGGACTAGCGGAATGCTCGCCTACGAGCAGTACGTC. Amino acids: CTSSPREGTSGMLAYEQYV. This chain connects TRBV1 to TRBJ2-7; the listed D gene, TRBD2, was not tested against the DNA. TRBV1 is termed a pseudogene. The CDR3 totals 19 residues.

The chain recombines TRBV7-9 with TRBJ1-5, with 9 bases aligning to TRBD1. CDR3 length: 14 residues. The germline V gene encodes CDR1 SEHNR and CDR2 FQNEAQ (reference sequence). Losses at the gene ends were 5 bases for V and 7 bases for J; bases not matched to a gene: 6. CDR3 DNA sequence: TGTGCCAGCAGCCGCGGACAGGGGTGGCAGCCCCAGCATTTT. This gives the protein CASSRGQGWQPQHF.

The V gene is TRBV10-3, the J gene TRBJ1-1, with D perhaps matching TRBD1 (6 bases). The CDR3 is made up of 13 amino acids. Trimming removed 6 bases from V and 2 bases from J, with 10 bases in between. Germline CDR1 and CDR2: ENHRY and SYGVKD. CDR3 protein: CAISGQSNTEAFF. The CDR3 DNA sequence: TGTGCCATCAGCGGACAGTCAAACACTGAAGCTTTCTTT.

The chain uses TRBV9 and TRBJ2-3, with TRBD1 matching 7 bases. In germline, CDR1 is SGDLS, CDR2 YYNGEE. Unmatched junction bases numbered 7, after V lost 6 bases and J lost 3 bases. The CDR3 loop spans 14 amino acids. In DNA form, the CDR3 reads TGTGCCAGCAAGACAGGGCTTGGGACAGATACGCAGTATTTT. This sequence encodes CASKTGLGTDTQYF.

The chain carries TRBV7-2 and TRBJ1-4, with a weak D call TRBD1 (5 bases). The CDR3 length is 19 residues. The V and J ends lost 3 bases and 3 bases respectively, with 23 bases between them. Germline CDR1 and CDR2: SGHTA and FQGNSA. CDR3 loop: CASSFVPVGPEVANEKLFF. The CDR3 DNA follows: TGTGCCAGCAGCTTTGTTCCCGTGGGGCCTGAGGTGGCTAATGAAAAACTGTTTTTT. Supplemented by reference TRBV7-2 and TRBJ1-4, the full variable domain reads GAGVSQSPSNKVTEKGKDVELRCDPISGHTALYWYRQSLGQGLEFLIYFQGNSAPDKSGLPSDRFSAERTGGSVSTLTIQRTQQEDSAVYLCASSFVPVGPEVANEKLFFGSGTQLSVL.

The genes are TRBV15 and TRBJ2-1; TRBD2 is a possible D gene (5 bases). Deletions cut 1 base from V and 9 bases from J, with 13 bases between. Germline V gene data show CDR1 as LNHNV and CDR2 as YYDKDF (reference sequence). The CDR3 has 14 residues. The CDR3 sequence is CATSRAIAWGEQFF. CDR3 DNA: TGTGCCACCAGCAGAGCTATAGCGTGGGGTGAGCAGTTCTTC.

This clone was counted between two and nine times. This chain connects TRBV29-1 to TRBJ2-7; D not resolved. There are 15 residues in the CDR3. The germline gives CDR1 SQVTM, CDR2 ANQGSEA. Trimming took 1 base from V and 0 from J, leaving 13 bases between them. CDR3 amino acids: CSVEVEEVSSYEQYV. The CDR3 DNA sequence: TGCAGCGTTGAAGTTGAGGAAGTGAGCTCCTACGAGCAGTACGTC.

The chain has TRBV19 and TRBJ2-1; TRBD1 might be the D (6 bases). Germline V lookup: CDR1 LNHDA, CDR2 SQIVND (reference sequence). The CDR3 spans 14 residues. The germline V and J ends were trimmed by 4 bases and 8 bases, with 15 bases remaining between them. The CDR3 sequence is CASSTRGNGYEQFF. CDR3 coding DNA: TGTGCCAGTAGTACCAGGGGTAATGGCTATGAGCAGTTCTTC.

The J gene is TRBJ1-2, the V gene TRBV3-1 (or the pseudogene TRBV3-2); D perhaps matches TRBD1 (6 bases). V was shortened by 0 bases and J by 5 bases, with 10 bases between the two germline ends. From germline, CDR1 is LGHDT and CDR2 YNNKEL (reference sequence). The CDR3 runs to 14 residues. The CDR3 reads CASSQDRGRYGYTF. CDR3 DNA sequence: TGTGCCAGCAGCCAAGACAGGGGAAGGTATGGCTACACCTTC.

The gene calls are TRBV5-4 and TRBJ2-5, with TRBD1 matching 7 bases. V lost 2 bases and J lost 2; bases outside the gene matches: 3. The CDR3 totals 14 residues. Germline V CDR1 and CDR2: SGHNT, YYREEE (reference sequence). CDR3 sequence (DNA): TGTGCCAGCAGCTTCGGCAGGGGGCAAGAGACCCAGTACTTC. Its protein product is CASSFGRGQETQYF.

The chain employs TRBV5-1 and TRBJ2-7; 11 nucleotides line up with TRBD2. This CDR3 has 14 residues. With V trimmed by 4 bases and J by 5 bases, 5 bases remained unmatched. Germline CDR1 reads SGHRS; CDR2 reads YFSETQ. CDR3 coding DNA: TGCGCCAGCAGCCTTACTAGCGGGAGTAACGAGCAGTACTTC. This codes for CASSLTSGSNEQYF.

Concerning this clone: One end of the junction varies from germline; a read error may be responsible. The rearrangement links TRBV7-7 to TRBJ2-1, with 7 bases lining up with TRBD1. The germline V gene encodes CDR1 SSHAT and CDR2 FNYEAQ (reference sequence). This CDR3 has 15 amino acids. CDR3 sequence: CASSSGTAGANEQFF. The CDR3 DNA reads TGTGCTAGCAGCTCCGGGACAGCCGGGGCCAATGAGCAGTTCTTC.

This chain's CDR3 is CASSFPQGNYGYTF. The CDR3, as DNA: TGTGCCAGCAGTTTCCCCCAGGGGAACTATGGCTACACCTTC. The V and J genes are TRBV6-2 or TRBV6-3 and TRBJ1-2; TRBD1 might be the D (6 bases). This CDR3 spans 14 amino acids. The germline CDR1 and CDR2 sequences are MNHEY and SVGEGT. Trimming shortened V by 4 bases and J by 2 bases, and 11 bases separated the two germline ends.

This clone is a singleton in its sample. This chain joins TRBV24-1 and TRBJ1-1; 10 bases are shared with TRBD1. CDR1 and CDR2 (germline): KGHDR, SFDVKD. With 1 base clipped from V and 5 bases from J, the junction kept 15 bases outside the gene matches. The CDR3 sequence is 19 residues long. The CDR3 loop is CATSDLPRDRGALRTEAFF. DNA of the CDR3: TGTGCCACCAGTGATTTACCCCGGGACAGGGGCGCCCTGAGGACTGAAGCTTTCTTT.

This chain links TRBV7-8 with TRBJ1-1, with 7 bases that match TRBD1. Germline V gene sequence: CDR1 SGHVS, CDR2 FQNEAQ. CDR3 length equals 14 residues. With 1 base clipped from V and 1 base from J, the junction kept 0 bases outside the gene matches. CDR3 residues: CASSLGQGNTEAFF. As DNA, the CDR3 is TGTGCCAGCAGCTTAGGACAGGGGAACACTGAAGCTTTCTTT.

The chain has TRBV30 and TRBJ1-5; a possible D gene is TRBD1 (6 bases). The length of the CDR3 is 14 residues. V was shortened by 0 bases and J by 8 bases, with 14 bases between the two germline ends. Germline assignment: CDR1 GTSNPN and CDR2 SVGIG (reference sequence). The CDR3 sequence: CAWSVLQGSKPQHF. The CDR3 DNA sequence: TGTGCCTGGAGTGTACTACAGGGAAGTAAGCCCCAGCATTTT.

V usage is TRBV7-9 and J usage is TRBJ2-3; 7 bases are shared with TRBD2. With 1 base clipped from V and 5 bases from J, the junction kept 9 bases outside the gene matches. CDR1 and CDR2 (germline): SEHNR, FQNEAQ (reference sequence). This CDR3 has 16 amino acids. This CDR3 reads CASSLDGGGPGDTQYF. CDR3 in DNA: TGTGCCAGCAGCTTAGACGGGGGAGGGCCCGGAGATACGCAGTATTTT.

The chain employs TRBV2 and TRBJ2-5; 9 nucleotides agree with TRBD1. J lost 8 bases, V lost 5 bases, and 15 bases had no gene match. Per germline, CDR1 SNHLY and CDR2 FYNNEI. CDR3 length: 16 amino acids. CDR3 in amino acids: CASSQAGTGPAGTQYF. CDR3 bases: TGTGCCAGCAGTCAGGCCGGGACAGGGCCCGCGGGAACCCAGTACTTC.

This chain uses TRBV11-3 with TRBJ2-5, with TRBD1 matching 8 bases. The trim removed 6 bases at V and 5 bases at J, leaving 20 bases unmatched. This CDR3 is 18 amino acids long. CDR1 and CDR2 (germline): SGHNT, YENEEA. CDR3: CASSQLAPAGGVRETQYF. The DNA for the CDR3 is TGTGCCAGCAGTCAATTAGCCCCGGCAGGGGGCGTACGGGAGACCCAGTACTTC.

In regard to this clone: This same CDR3 is encoded by further DNA sequences in the sample. The genes are TRBV5-1 and TRBJ2-5; D is perhaps TRBD1 (6 bases). This CDR3 spans 14 amino acids. The ends were cut back, 4 bases at V and 1 base at J, with 11 bases in the middle. Germline values: CDR1 SGHRS, CDR2 YFSETQ. This CDR3 is CASSLGQIQETQYF. CDR3 nucleotide sequence: TGCGCCAGCAGCCTTGGACAGATCCAAGAGACCCAGTACTTC. Based on the CDR3 plus reference TRBV5-1 and TRBJ2-5, the full variable domain is KAGVTQTPRYLIKTRGQQVTLSCSPISGHRSVSWYQQTPGQGLQFLFEYFSETQRNKGNFPGRFSGRQFSNSRSEMNVSTLELGDSALYLCASSLGQIQETQYFGPGTRLLVL.

This rearrangement joins TRBV18 to TRBJ1-5; 10 nucleotides agree with TRBD1. Germline V CDR1 and CDR2: KGHSH, LQKENI. The CDR3 covers 18 residues. V trimming: 5 bases; J trimming: 1 base; junction bases outside the gene matches: 11. CDR3 sequence (DNA): TGTGCCAGCTCATCTCCTCTAAGACAGGGGGCCAGCAATCAGCCCCAGCATTTT. It is translated as CASSSPLRQGASNQPQHF.

The rearrangement joins TRBV27 to TRBJ2-7, with 13 bases aligning to TRBD2. This CDR3 is 14 amino acids long. V was clipped by 6 bases and J by 6 bases; unmatched bases: 5. The V gene's germline CDR1 is MNHEY and CDR2 SMNVEV (reference sequence). In nucleotides, the CDR3 is TGTGCCAGCAGCTACGGGACTAGCGGGACCGAGCAGTACTTC. Amino acids: CASSYGTSGTEQYF.

This chain links TRBV18 with TRBJ2-1, with D perhaps TRBD2 (6 bases). Germline-derived CDR1 and CDR2 are KGHSH and LQKENI. The length of the CDR3 is 14 residues. V lost 0 bases, J lost 7 bases, and 10 bases lay in between. The CDR3 bases are TGTGCCAGCTCACCACCGGAGGGTGATAATGAGCAGTTCTTC. Protein sequence: CASSPPEGDNEQFF.